The 17 T cell receptor beta chains below come from one sample, sequenced in a study of blood T cell repertoires in COVID-19. Libraries were prepared by immunoSEQ multiplex PCR; TCRdb keeps only in-frame clonotypes and omits some of them. The data contain roughly 35,000 clones, approximately 80% of them singletons. The specimen sequenced was peripheral blood. The receptor set was obtained from an elderly man with acute or convalescent COVID-19.

The genes are TRBV14 and TRBJ1-1; D possibly corresponds to TRBD1 (5 bases). This CDR3 has 14 residues. CDR1 is SGHDN, CDR2 FVKESK, per germline. The V end lost 3 bases, the J end lost 5 bases, and 13 bases lay between the germline ends. CDR3 amino acids: CASSQDRGGTEAFF. Written as DNA, the CDR3 is TGTGCCAGCAGCCAGGATCGGGGGGGAACTGAAGCTTTCTTT.

The rearrangement uses TRBV4-2 and TRBJ1-4; 9 bases line up with TRBD1. Germline V gene sequence: CDR1 LGHNA, CDR2 YNFKEQ. With V trimmed by 4 bases and J by 8 bases, 11 bases remained unmatched. CDR3 length equals 16 residues. The CDR3 is CASSPPTGGYYEKLFF. DNA of the CDR3: TGTGCCAGCAGCCCGCCGACAGGGGGATATTACGAAAAACTGTTTTTT.

This clone was observed once. The genes are TRBV7-3 and TRBJ2-2, with 7 bases that match TRBD2. V was pared by 7 bases and J by 2 bases, with 22 bases of the junction left unmatched. The CDR3 consists of 20 residues. Germline CDR1 reads SGHTA; CDR2 reads FQGTGA. The chain's CDR3 is CASTLAGSRGGDLNTGELFF. As DNA, the CDR3 is TGTGCCAGCACCCTCGCCGGCTCTCGTGGGGGGGACCTCAACACCGGGGAGCTGTTTTTT.

The chain employs TRBV6-5 and TRBJ1-2; TRBD1 matches 8 bases. V lost 6 bases and J lost 8; bases outside the gene matches: 11. The CDR3 runs 14 residues. Germline V CDR1 and CDR2: MNHEY, SVGAGI. CDR3 nucleotide sequence: TGTGCCAGCAGCCAAATTCAGGGGGCGCGGGGCTACACCTTC. Residues: CASSQIQGARGYTF.

This clone occurred once. The chain recombines TRBV30 with TRBJ1-5; TRBD1 matches at 9 bases. The V gene's germline CDR1 is GTSNPN and CDR2 SVGIG (reference sequence). V shed 2 bases, J shed 3 bases, and the junction held 5 bases outside the gene matches. The CDR3 contains 15 residues. The CDR3 nucleotides are TGTGCCTGGAGTACAGGGGGCGCGCACAATCAGCCCCAGCATTTT. Translation: CAWSTGGAHNQPQHF.

The V and J genes are TRBV5-1 and TRBJ1-4; D is ambiguous. CDR3 length equals 15 residues. Between the trimmed V and J ends, which lost 4 bases and 7 bases, there was a span of 17 bases. Germline CDR1 reads SGHRS; CDR2 reads YFSETQ. The DNA for the CDR3 is TGCGCCAGCAGCGGCGAGGGCGCGGCAGCTGAAAAACTGTTTTTT. As protein: CASSGEGAAAEKLFF.

The rearrangement links TRBV18 to TRBJ2-3; TRBD1 might be the D (6 bases). The CDR3 has 12 residues. Trimming took 9 bases from V and 0 from J, leaving 7 bases between them. Germline V gene data show CDR1 as KGHSH and CDR2 as LQKENI. DNA for the CDR3: TGTGCCAGTGGGGGCAGCACAGATACGCAGTATTTT. Translating gives CASGGSTDTQYF.

This chain joins TRBV5-1 and TRBJ2-3; 8 bases map to TRBD2. V dropped 8 bases and J dropped 1; count of bases not matched to a gene: 3. CDR3 length equals 13 residues. CDR1 and CDR2 from the germline V gene are SGHRS and YFSETQ. The CDR3 DNA reads TGCGCCAGTGCGGGGGGCGGCACAGATACGCAGTATTTT. It is translated as CASAGGGTDTQYF.

This chain links TRBV4-1 with TRBJ2-2; unclear D gene. V dropped 1 base and J dropped 4 bases, with 10 bases sitting between them. The V gene's germline CDR1 is MGHRA and CDR2 YSYEKL. The CDR3 consists of 15 residues. The CDR3 reads CASSQVELITGELFF. CDR3 in DNA: TGCGCCAGCAGCCAAGTCGAGCTGATCACCGGGGAGCTGTTTTTT.

The chain links TRBV4-2 to TRBJ2-3; 9 nucleotides line up with TRBD2. This CDR3 is 15 amino acids long. Trimming removed 2 bases from V and 1 base from J; junction bases left unmatched: 1. Germline V CDR1 and CDR2: LGHNA, YNFKEQ. The CDR3 DNA reads TGTGCCAGCAGCCAAATAGCGGGGGGCACAGATACGCAGTATTTT. Translating it yields CASSQIAGGTDTQYF.

The chain has TRBV19 and TRBJ2-1, with 8 bases fitting TRBD1. The CDR3 is made up of 16 amino acids. Germline V gene lookup returns CDR1 LNHDA and CDR2 SQIVND (reference sequence). After removal of 1 base from V and 7 bases from J, the junction contained 9 bases not matched to a gene. In nucleotides, the CDR3 is TGTGCCAGTAGTATAGTCCCCGGACAGGGCTCAAATGAGCAGTTCTTC. It encodes CASSIVPGQGSNEQFF.

The rearrangement uses TRBV6-1 and TRBJ1-2, with D uncertain. Germline V CDR1 and CDR2: MNHNS, SASEGT. The CDR3 length is 14 residues. Deletions cut 2 bases from V and 2 bases from J, with 9 bases between. The DNA for the CDR3 is TGTGCCAGCAGTGAACACACATCCAACTATGGCTACACCTTC. This translates into CASSEHTSNYGYTF.

The chain is built from TRBV6-4 and TRBJ1-6; 8 nucleotides align to TRBD1. This CDR3 is 14 amino acids long. The V and J ends lost 2 bases and 6 bases, in that order; junction bases with no gene match: 0. CDR1 MRHNA and CDR2 SNTAGT come from the germline V gene. This CDR3 is CASSDGQGNSPLHF. In DNA form, the CDR3 reads TGTGCCAGCAGTGACGGACAGGGTAATTCACCCCTCCACTTT.

This clone was found a few times. The V and J genes are TRBV11-2 and TRBJ1-3; 9 bases line up with TRBD1. The J segment lost 5 bases and the V segment lost 4 bases, leaving 6 bases of the junction unmatched. The germline V gene has CDR1 SGHAT and CDR2 FQNNGV. The length of the CDR3 is 15 residues. CDR3 sequence (DNA): TGTGCCAGCAGCTCCCTGGACAGGGGCAGAAACACCATATATTTT. It yields the protein CASSSLDRGRNTIYF.

The chain couples TRBV3-1 (or the pseudogene TRBV3-2) to TRBJ1-5; maybe TRBD1 (5 bases). The V end lost 3 bases, the J end lost 9 bases, and 12 bases lay between the germline ends. There are 13 residues in the CDR3. Germline lookup yields CDR1 LGHDT and CDR2 YNNKEL (reference sequence). CDR3 nucleotide sequence: TGTGCCAGCAGCCATGTTCGGGGACTGCCCCAGCATTTT. It is translated as CASSHVRGLPQHF.

The gene calls are TRBV4-3 and TRBJ2-5; 12 positions agree with TRBD2. There are 15 residues in the CDR3. The germline gives CDR1 LGHNA, CDR2 YSLEER. Trimming took 1 base from V and 7 from J; bases not matched to a gene: 4. CDR3 DNA sequence: TGCGCCAGCAGCCAAGCCTGGACTAGCGGGGTGACCCAGTACTTC. This codes for CASSQAWTSGVTQYF.

This rearrangement joins TRBV7-7 to TRBJ1-3, with TRBD1 identical over 8 bases. The CDR3 extends over 15 amino acids. The germline V gene encodes CDR1 SSHAT and CDR2 FNYEAQ (reference sequence). The junction had 5 bases not matched to a gene; V was cut back by 4 bases and J by 3 bases. The CDR3 region has the DNA TGTGCCAGCAGCTCCAGGACAGGGTTTGGAAACACCATATATTTT. Its protein is CASSSRTGFGNTIYF. The full variable domain, completed using reference TRBV7-7 and TRBJ1-3, is GAGVSQSPRYKVTKRGQDVTLRCDPISSHATLYWYQQALGQGPEFLTYFNYEAQPDKSGLPSDRFSAERPEGSISTLTIQRTEQRDSAMYRCASSSRTGFGNTIYFGEGSWLTVV.